These 13 T cell receptor beta chains came from one sample sequenced in a study of memory CD4+ T cells and cytomegalovirus serostatus. Assay used: immunoSEQ multiplex PCR; TCRdb lists only in-frame clones, some missing. This table has about 59,000 clones, around 80% appearing once. Single viable CD3+CD4+CD8-CD45RO+ cells were sorted as the memory CD4+ T cells. Sequences were obtained from memory CD4+ T cells from blood. These receptors came from an adult in good health and CMV-seronegative.

The chain has TRBV7-2 and TRBJ2-2; D might be TRBD1 (6 bases). Per the germline V gene, CDR1 is SGHTA and CDR2 is FQGNSA. Trimming took off 3 bases at V and 6 bases at J, with 11 bases between the two ends. This CDR3 region has 14 residues. CDR3 nucleotide sequence: TGTGCCAGCAGCTTCTCGGGACAAGCCGGGGAGCTGTTTTTT. Its translation is CASSFSGQAGELFF.

J is TRBJ2-5 and V is TRBV4-1; 9 nucleotides line up with TRBD2. J was trimmed by 5 bases and V by 1 base; bases with no gene match: 8. The CDR3 totals 16 residues. Germline V gene lookup returns CDR1 MGHRA and CDR2 YSYEKL. The CDR3: CASSQGREGPMETQYF. The DNA for the CDR3 is TGCGCCAGCAGCCAAGGGCGGGAGGGCCCGATGGAGACCCAGTACTTC.

In the case of this clone: The germline gene is not matched at one end of the junction; a read error may be the cause. The rearrangement joins TRBV29-1 to TRBJ1-1, with 7 positions matching TRBD1. The CDR3 has 15 amino acids. Germline lookup yields CDR1 SQVTM and CDR2 ANQGSEA. Here the CDR3 reads CSAKWDGQANSEAFF. For the CDR3, the DNA is TGCAGCGCCAAATGGGACGGACAGGCAAACAGTGAAGCTTTCTTT.

The gene calls are TRBV23-1 and TRBJ2-7; D is ambiguous. TRBV23-1 is an ORF, with its function uncertain. Trimming removed 1 base from V and 2 bases from J, with 12 bases in between. The CDR3 totals 15 residues. CDR3 sequence (DNA): TGCGCCAGCAGTCAATGCAATGCCGACCCCTACGAGCAGTACTTC. Protein product: CASSQCNADPYEQYF.

The V call is TRBV6-5, the J call TRBJ2-7; weak D call: TRBD1 (5 bases). The CDR3 is 11 amino acids. Germline V gene lookup returns CDR1 MNHEY and CDR2 SVGAGI. V was clipped by 8 bases and J by 4 bases, with 9 bases between them. The CDR3 nucleotides are TGTGCCAGCGGAGACAGTTACGAGCAGTACTTC. Encoded protein: CASGDSYEQYF.

V is TRBV7-9 and J is TRBJ2-1, with 7 nucleotides matching TRBD2. Trimming removed 6 bases from V and 0 bases from J; junction bases left unmatched: 2. In germline, CDR1 is SEHNR, CDR2 FQNEAQ (reference sequence). The CDR3 extends over 14 amino acids. The CDR3 DNA reads TGTGCCAGCAGAGAGCGGGGCTCCTACAATGAGCAGTTCTTC. It codes for CASRERGSYNEQFF.

In regard to this clone: Other DNA sequences in the same sample also yield this CDR3. The V call is TRBV7-9, the J call TRBJ1-2; D not resolved. V dropped 5 bases and J dropped 8 bases, with 12 bases sitting between them. Germline CDR1 SEHNR, CDR2 FQNEAQ (reference sequence). CDR3 size: 12 residues. CDR3 amino acids: CASSPTYAGYTF. CDR3 DNA: TGTGCCAGCAGCCCCACATATGCCGGCTACACCTTC.

V and J are TRBV10-1 and TRBJ1-1; D is undetermined. Germline V gene data show CDR1 as WNHNN and CDR2 as SYGVQD (reference sequence). The length of the CDR3 is 13 residues. With 7 bases removed from V and 0 bases from J, the gap between germline ends came to 9 bases. The CDR3 DNA reads TGCGCCAGCACGAATACTATGAACACTGAAGCTTTCTTT. Its translation is CASTNTMNTEAFF.

V usage is TRBV4-3 and J usage is TRBJ2-5, with 13 bases identical to TRBD2. The trim removed 4 bases at V and 4 bases at J, leaving 3 bases unmatched. The CDR3 length is 15 residues. Germline-derived CDR1 and CDR2 are LGHNA and YSLEER. This chain's CDR3 is CASSRTSGRPETQYF. CDR3 nucleotide sequence: TGCGCCAGCAGCCGGACTAGCGGGAGACCAGAGACCCAGTACTTC.

This clone was counted a few times. The rearrangement uses TRBV5-4 and TRBJ1-2; 7 bases fit TRBD1. CDR3 size: 15 residues. The J segment lost 8 bases and the V segment lost 3 bases, leaving 13 bases of the junction unmatched. The germline CDR1 and CDR2 sequences are SGHNT and YYREEE (reference sequence). CDR3 DNA sequence: TGTGCCAGCAGCTGGGGGACAGACCTACTGGGGGGCTACACCTTC. This sequence encodes CASSWGTDLLGGYTF. The variable domain in full, with the rest retrieved from reference TRBV5-4 and TRBJ1-2, is ETGVTQSPTHLIKTRGQQVTLRCSSQSGHNTVSWYQQALGQGPQFIFQYYREEENGRGNFPPRFSGLQFPNYSSELNVNALELDDSALYLCASSWGTDLLGGYTFGSGTRLTVV.

The chain links TRBV27 to TRBJ1-5; D gene unclear. The ends were cut back, 2 bases at V and 0 bases at J, with 5 bases in the middle. The CDR3 extends over 14 amino acids. Germline V gene data show CDR1 as MNHEY and CDR2 as SMNVEV (reference sequence). This chain's CDR3 is CASSLELSNQPQHF. The CDR3 DNA follows: TGTGCCAGCAGTTTAGAACTTAGCAATCAGCCCCAGCATTTT.

This chain uses TRBV10-2 with TRBJ2-7, with no clear D. The CDR3 totals 12 residues. Trimming shortened V by 3 bases and J by 4 bases, and 7 bases separated the two germline ends. From germline, CDR1 is WSHSY and CDR2 SAAADI. CDR3 DNA: TGCGCCAGCAGTGAATTCCTTTACGAGCAGTACTTC. It encodes CASSEFLYEQYF.

The CDR3 protein is CASSVRPPIDQETQYF. The CDR3 coding sequence is TGTGCCAGCAGCGTCCGCCCACCCATCGACCAAGAGACCCAGTACTTC. The V call is TRBV7-3, the J call TRBJ2-5; D remains unclear. CDR1 SGHTA and CDR2 FQGTGA come from the germline V gene. Trimming stripped 5 bases from V and 0 bases from J, with 16 bases between. This CDR3 contains 16 residues. Drawing the rest from reference TRBV7-3 and TRBJ2-5, the complete variable domain is GAGVSQTPSNKVTEKGKYVELRCDPISGHTALYWYRQSLGQGPEFLIYFQGTGAADDSGLPNDRFFAVRPEGSVSTLKIQRTERGDSAVYLCASSVRPPIDQETQYFGPGTRLLVL.